This TCR beta chain appears in the sequencing data of a study of early T cells in non-severe SARS-CoV-2 infection. TCRdb reprocessed the 5' RACE reads with MiXCR, giving one entry per CDR3 protein. The sample includes around 70,000 distinct CDR3 sequences, around 16% of them seen just once. V shed 1 base and J shed 2 bases, with 4 bases lying between them. CDR3 length: 14 residues. Germline values: CDR1 SGHRS, CDR2 YFSETQ. This chain connects TRBV5-1 to TRBJ2-6; D is unresolved. This sequence was found in an adult who was a healthcare worker with PCR-confirmed SARS-CoV-2 infection or an uninfected control (not recorded which). Sequencing was carried out using whole blood. This CDR3 is CASSLRAGANVLTF. The CDR3 bases are TGCGCCAGCAGCTTGAGGGCTGGGGCCAACGTCCTGACTTTC.